The clone carrying this T cell receptor beta chain was seen many times. As yet, its antigen is unknown. Investigators reverse transcribed all isolated RNA, so they sequenced expressed TCRB transcripts. The method was immunoSEQ multiplex PCR; TCRdb's version includes in-frame clones alone and lacks a portion of them. The sample consists of some 220,000 clones, about 11% of them appearing once. Naive, central memory, regulatory and stem cell-like memory cells within the CD4+ compartment were sorted using CD45RO/CCR7/CD25/CD127/CD95/CD27. This specimen comes from a study of beta chain features in type 1 diabetes. Study-wide findings and caveats: A potential PCR bias toward shorter templates would be equal in patient and control samples.

The CDR3 runs 15 residues. CDR1 and CDR2 from the germline V gene are SEHNR and FQNEAQ (reference sequence). V dropped 8 bases and J dropped 6 bases, with 19 bases sitting between them. J is TRBJ2-2 and V is TRBV7-9, with a tentative D call TRBD1 (6 bases). The source material was central memory CD4+ T cells from blood. The source of this sequence is a young man in good health. The CDR3 sequence: CASAVRGNYPGELFF. The CDR3 nucleotides are TGTGCCAGCGCCGTCAGGGGAAATTATCCCGGGGAGCTGTTTTTT.